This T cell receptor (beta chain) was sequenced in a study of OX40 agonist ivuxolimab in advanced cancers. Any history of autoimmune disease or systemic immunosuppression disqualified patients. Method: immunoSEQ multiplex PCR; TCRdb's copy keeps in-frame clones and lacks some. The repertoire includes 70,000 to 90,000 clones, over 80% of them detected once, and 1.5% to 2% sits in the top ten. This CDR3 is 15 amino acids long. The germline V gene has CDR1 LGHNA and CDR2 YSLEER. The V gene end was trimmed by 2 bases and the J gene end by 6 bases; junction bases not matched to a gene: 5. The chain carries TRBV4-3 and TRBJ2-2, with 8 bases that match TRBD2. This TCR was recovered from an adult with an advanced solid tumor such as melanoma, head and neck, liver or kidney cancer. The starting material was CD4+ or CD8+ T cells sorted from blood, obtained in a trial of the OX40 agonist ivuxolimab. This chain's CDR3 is CASSQRGGLSGELFF. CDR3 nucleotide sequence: TGCGCCAGCAGCCAACGCGGGGGGTTATCCGGGGAGCTGTTTTTT.